This T cell receptor beta chain was identified during a study of response to subunit inactivated influenza vaccine. This clonotype turned up a few times. No antigen is known for it. V trimming: 6 bases; J trimming: 0 bases; junction bases outside the gene matches: 8. The germline CDR1 and CDR2 sequences are SGHDT and YYEEEE. This CDR3 spans 15 amino acids. Study-level results: Each seasonal influenza vaccination recruits few new T cells, the authors suggested.

TCRdb re-analysed the RT-PCR reads in MiXCR, keeping a single row per CDR3 protein. The sample has some 300,000 distinct CDR3 sequences; roughly 22% are singletons. The input for sequencing was PBMCs from blood, taken approximately 22 months after vaccination. The chain combines TRBV5-6 with TRBJ1-2; 7 bases line up with TRBD1. The sequence derives from a man between 50 and 69 years old who received an inactivated influenza vaccine. DNA for the CDR3: TGTGCCAGCAATCACTGGGACAGCTCTAACTATGGCTACACCTTC. It codes for CASNHWDSSNYGYTF.